This T cell receptor beta chain stems from a study of blood T cell repertoires in COVID-19. In the study overall: Collection of acute and convalescent COVID-19 samples took place in the United States, Italy and Spain.

The table came from immunoSEQ multiplex PCR; TCRdb's copy has only in-frame clones and leaves some out. The data contain around 88,000 clones, 81% of them seen just once; the ten biggest clones take up about 4.1%. The sequence was collected from a man aged 60 to 75 with acute or convalescent COVID-19. Sequences were obtained from peripheral blood.

The CDR3: CSAFRDTEAFF. The CDR3 bases are TGCAGTGCTTTCAGGGATACTGAAGCTTTCTTT. This sequence joins TRBV20-1 and TRBJ1-1; D is possibly TRBD1 (5 bases). The germline V gene has CDR1 DFQATT and CDR2 SNEGSKA (reference sequence). Deletions cut 5 bases from V and 5 bases from J, with 9 bases between. The CDR3 spans 11 residues.